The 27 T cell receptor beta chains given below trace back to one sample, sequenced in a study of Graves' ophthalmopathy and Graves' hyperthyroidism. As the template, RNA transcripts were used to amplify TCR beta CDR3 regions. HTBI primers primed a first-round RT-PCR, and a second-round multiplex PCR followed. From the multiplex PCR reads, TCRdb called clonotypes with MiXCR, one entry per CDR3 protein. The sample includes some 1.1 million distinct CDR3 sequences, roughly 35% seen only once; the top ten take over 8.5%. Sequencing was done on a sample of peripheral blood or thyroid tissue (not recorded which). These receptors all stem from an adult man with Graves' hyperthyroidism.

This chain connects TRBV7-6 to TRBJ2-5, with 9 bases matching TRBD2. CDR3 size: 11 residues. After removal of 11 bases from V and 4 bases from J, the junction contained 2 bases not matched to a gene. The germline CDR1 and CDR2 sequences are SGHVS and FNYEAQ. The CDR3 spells CAGAGGETQYF. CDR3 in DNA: TGTGCCGGAGCGGGAGGAGAGACCCAGTACTTC.

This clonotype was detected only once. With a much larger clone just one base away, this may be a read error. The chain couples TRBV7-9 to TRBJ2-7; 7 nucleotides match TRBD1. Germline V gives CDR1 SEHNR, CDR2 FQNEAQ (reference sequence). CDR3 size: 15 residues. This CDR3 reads CASSSGQSSIYDQYF. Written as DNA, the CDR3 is TGTGCCAGCAGCTCGGGACAGTCCTCAATCTACGATCAGTACTTC.

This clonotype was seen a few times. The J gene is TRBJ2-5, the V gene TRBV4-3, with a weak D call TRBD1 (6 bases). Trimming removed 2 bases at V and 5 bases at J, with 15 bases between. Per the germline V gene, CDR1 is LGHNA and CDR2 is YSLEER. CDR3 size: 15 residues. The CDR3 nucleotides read TGCGCCAGCAGCCAAAATCAGGGGATGTTGGAGACCCAGTACTTC. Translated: CASSQNQGMLETQYF.

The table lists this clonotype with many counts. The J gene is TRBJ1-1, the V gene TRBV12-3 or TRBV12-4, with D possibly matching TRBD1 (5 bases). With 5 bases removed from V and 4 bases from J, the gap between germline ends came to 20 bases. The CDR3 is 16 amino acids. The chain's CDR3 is CASSPRRIGAGTEAFF. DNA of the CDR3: TGTGCCAGCAGTCCCCGCCGGATAGGGGCGGGCACTGAAGCTTTCTTT.

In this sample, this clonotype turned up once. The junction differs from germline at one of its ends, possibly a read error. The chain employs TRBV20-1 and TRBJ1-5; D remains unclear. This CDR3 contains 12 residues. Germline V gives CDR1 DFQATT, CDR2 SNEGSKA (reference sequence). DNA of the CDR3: TGCAGTGCTAGAGATCCCAATCATCCCCAGCATTTT. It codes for CSARDPNHPQHF.

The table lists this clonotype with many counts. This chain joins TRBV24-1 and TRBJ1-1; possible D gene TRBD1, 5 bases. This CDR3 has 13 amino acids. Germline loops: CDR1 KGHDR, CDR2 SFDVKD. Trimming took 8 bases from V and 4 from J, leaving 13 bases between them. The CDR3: CATNTGGSTEAFF. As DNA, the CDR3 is TGTGCCACCAACACCGGGGGGAGCACTGAAGCTTTCTTT.

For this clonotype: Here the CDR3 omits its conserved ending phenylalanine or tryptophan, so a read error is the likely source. The CDR3, as DNA: TGTGCCAGCAGCCAAACCGGGACAGGGGGCGACCCGCATAATTCACCCCTCCACCTT. Translation gives CASSQTGTGGDPHNSPLHL. The V call is TRBV7-2, the J call TRBJ1-6; 12 bases map to TRBD1. V trimming: 5 bases; J trimming: 5 bases; junction bases outside the gene matches: 13. Germline V lookup: CDR1 SGHTA, CDR2 FQGNSA. This CDR3 is 19 amino acids long.

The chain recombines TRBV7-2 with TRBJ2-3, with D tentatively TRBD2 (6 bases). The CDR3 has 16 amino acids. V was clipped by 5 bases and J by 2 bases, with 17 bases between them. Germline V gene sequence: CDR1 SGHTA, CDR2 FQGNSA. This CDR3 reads CASSPYDSGPTDTQYF. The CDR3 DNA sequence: TGTGCCAGCAGCCCTTACGATAGCGGCCCCACAGATACGCAGTATTTT.

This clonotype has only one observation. The chain's CDR3 is CASRGQGVTSRTYEQYF. In DNA, the CDR3 is TGCGCCAGCAGGGGACAGGGGGTGACTAGCAGGACCTACGAGCAGTACTTC. The V gene is TRBV10-1, the J gene TRBJ2-7; TRBD1 matches 11 bases. Germline CDR1 reads WNHNN; CDR2 reads SYGVQD (reference sequence). Trimming removed 6 bases from V and 2 bases from J; junction bases left unmatched: 12. This CDR3 region has 17 residues.

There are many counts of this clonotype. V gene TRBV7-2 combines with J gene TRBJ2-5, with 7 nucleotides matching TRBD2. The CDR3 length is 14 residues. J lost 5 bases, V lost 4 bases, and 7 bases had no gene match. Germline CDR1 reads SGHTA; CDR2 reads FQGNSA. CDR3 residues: CASSSGWGGETQYF. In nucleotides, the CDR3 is TGTGCCAGCAGCTCAGGGTGGGGGGGGGAGACCCAGTACTTC.

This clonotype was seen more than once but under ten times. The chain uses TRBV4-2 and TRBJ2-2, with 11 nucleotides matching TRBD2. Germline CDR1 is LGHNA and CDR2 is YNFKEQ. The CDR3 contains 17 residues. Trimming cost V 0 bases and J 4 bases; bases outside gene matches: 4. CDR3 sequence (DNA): TGTGCCAGCAGCCAAGATCACACTAGCGGGAGCACCGGGGAGCTGTTTTTT. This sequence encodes CASSQDHTSGSTGELFF.

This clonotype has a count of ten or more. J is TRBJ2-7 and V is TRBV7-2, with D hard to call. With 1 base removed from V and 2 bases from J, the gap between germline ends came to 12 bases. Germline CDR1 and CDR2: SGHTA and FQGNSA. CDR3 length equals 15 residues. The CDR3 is CASSLEGAAAYEQYF. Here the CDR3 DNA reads TGTGCCAGCAGCTTAGAAGGCGCTGCAGCCTACGAGCAGTACTTC.

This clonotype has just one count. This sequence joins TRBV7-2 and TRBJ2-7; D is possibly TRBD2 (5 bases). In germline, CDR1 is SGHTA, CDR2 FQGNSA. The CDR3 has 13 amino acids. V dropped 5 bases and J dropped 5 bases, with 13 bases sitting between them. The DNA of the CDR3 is TGTGCCAGCAGCGGGTCGGGGTACCACGAGCAGTACTTC. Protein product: CASSGSGYHEQYF.

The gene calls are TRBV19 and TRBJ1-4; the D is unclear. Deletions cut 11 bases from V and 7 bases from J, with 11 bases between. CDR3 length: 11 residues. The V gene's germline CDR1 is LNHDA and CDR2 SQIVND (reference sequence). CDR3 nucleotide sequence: TGTGCCTCCTTTAGCGGTGAAAAACTGTTTTTT. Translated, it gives CASFSGEKLFF.

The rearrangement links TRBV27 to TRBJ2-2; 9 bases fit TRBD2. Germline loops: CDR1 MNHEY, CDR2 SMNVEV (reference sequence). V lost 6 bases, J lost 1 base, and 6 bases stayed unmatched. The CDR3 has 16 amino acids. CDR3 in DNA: TGTGCCAGCAGCTCCGATAGCGGGGGGAACACCGGGGAGCTGTTTTTT. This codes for CASSSDSGGNTGELFF.

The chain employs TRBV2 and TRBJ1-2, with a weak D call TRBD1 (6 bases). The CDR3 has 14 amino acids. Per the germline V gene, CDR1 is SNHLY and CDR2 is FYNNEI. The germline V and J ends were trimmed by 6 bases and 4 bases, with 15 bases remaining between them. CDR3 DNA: TGTGCCAGCAGCGGTGGACAGTCAAGCTATGGCTACACCTTC. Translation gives CASSGGQSSYGYTF.

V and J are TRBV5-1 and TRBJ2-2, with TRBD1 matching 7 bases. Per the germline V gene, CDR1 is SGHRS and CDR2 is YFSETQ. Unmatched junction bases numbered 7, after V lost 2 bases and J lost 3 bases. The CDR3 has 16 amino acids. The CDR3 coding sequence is TGCGCCAGCAGCTTACAGGGGCGAGGATACACCGGGGAGCTGTTTTTT. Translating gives CASSLQGRGYTGELFF. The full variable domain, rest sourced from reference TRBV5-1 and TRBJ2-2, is KAGVTQTPRYLIKTRGQQVTLSCSPISGHRSVSWYQQTPGQGLQFLFEYFSETQRNKGNFPGRFSGRQFSNSRSEMNVSTLELGDSALYLCASSLQGRGYTGELFFGEGSRLTVL.

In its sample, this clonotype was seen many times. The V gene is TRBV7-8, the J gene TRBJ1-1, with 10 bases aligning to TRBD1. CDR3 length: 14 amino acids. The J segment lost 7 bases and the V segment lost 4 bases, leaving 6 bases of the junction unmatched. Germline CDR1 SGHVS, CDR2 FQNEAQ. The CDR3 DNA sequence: TGTGCCAGCAGCTCTGACAGGGGGCGTCTTGAAGCTTTCTTT. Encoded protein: CASSSDRGRLEAFF.

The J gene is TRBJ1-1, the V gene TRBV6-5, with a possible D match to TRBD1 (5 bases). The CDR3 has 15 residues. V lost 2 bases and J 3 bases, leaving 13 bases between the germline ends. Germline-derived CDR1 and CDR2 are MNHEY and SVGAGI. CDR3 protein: CASSYGAGRHTEAFF. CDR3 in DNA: TGTGCCAGCAGTTACGGGGCAGGAAGGCACACTGAAGCTTTCTTT.

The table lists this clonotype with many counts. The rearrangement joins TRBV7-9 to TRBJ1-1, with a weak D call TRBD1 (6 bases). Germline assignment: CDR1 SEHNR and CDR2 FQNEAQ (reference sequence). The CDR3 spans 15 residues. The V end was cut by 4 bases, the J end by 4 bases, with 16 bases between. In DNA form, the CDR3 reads TGTGCCAGCAGCTCTCGACAGGCAGCGAGCACTGAAGCTTTCTTT. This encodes CASSSRQAASTEAFF.

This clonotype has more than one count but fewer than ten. CDR3: CASSTRDRGVHEQYF. CDR3 in DNA: TGTGCCAGTAGTACCCGGGACAGGGGAGTACACGAGCAGTACTTC. The chain uses TRBV19 and TRBJ2-7; 10 nucleotides line up with TRBD1. J was trimmed by 5 bases and V by 4 bases; bases with no gene match: 8. The CDR3 contains 15 residues. Germline values: CDR1 LNHDA, CDR2 SQIVND (reference sequence). The full variable domain, in which reference TRBV19 and TRBJ2-7 provide the parts outside the CDR3, is DGGITQSPKYLFRKEGQNVTLSCEQNLNHDAMYWYRQDPGQGLRLIYYSQIVNDFQKGDIAEGYSVSREKKESFPLTVTSAQKNPTAFYLCASSTRDRGVHEQYFGPGTRLTVT.

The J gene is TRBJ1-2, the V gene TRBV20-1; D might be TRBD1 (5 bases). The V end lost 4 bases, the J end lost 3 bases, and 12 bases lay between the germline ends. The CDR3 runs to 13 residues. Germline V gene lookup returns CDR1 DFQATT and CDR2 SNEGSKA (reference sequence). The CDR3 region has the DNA TGCAGTGCTACTGGGGGGGATGACTATGGCTACACCTTC. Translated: CSATGGDDYGYTF.

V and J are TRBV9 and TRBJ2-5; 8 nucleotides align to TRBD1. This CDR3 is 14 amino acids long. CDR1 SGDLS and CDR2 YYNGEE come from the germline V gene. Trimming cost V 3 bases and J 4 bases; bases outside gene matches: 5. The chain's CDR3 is CASSASGGAETQYF. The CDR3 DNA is TGTGCCAGCAGCGCCTCAGGGGGCGCAGAGACCCAGTACTTC.

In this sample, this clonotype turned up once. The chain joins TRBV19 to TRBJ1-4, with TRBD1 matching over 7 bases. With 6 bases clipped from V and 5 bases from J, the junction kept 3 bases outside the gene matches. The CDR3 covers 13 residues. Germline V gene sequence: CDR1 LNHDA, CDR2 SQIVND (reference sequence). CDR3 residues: CASRPTGNEKLFF. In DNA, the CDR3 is TGTGCCAGTAGGCCGACAGGGAATGAAAAACTGTTTTTT.

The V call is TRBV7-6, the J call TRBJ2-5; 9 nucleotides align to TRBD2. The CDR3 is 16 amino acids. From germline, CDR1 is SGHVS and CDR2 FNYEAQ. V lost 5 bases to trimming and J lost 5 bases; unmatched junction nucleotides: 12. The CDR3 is CASSGSGSGTGETQYF. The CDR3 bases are TGTGCCAGCAGCGGTAGCGGGAGCGGGACCGGGGAGACCCAGTACTTC.

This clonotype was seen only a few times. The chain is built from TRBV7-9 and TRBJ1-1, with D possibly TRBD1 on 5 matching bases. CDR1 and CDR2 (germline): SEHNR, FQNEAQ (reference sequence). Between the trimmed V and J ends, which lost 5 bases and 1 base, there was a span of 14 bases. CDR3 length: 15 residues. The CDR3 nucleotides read TGTGCCAGCAGCCTCCTCGGGGGGAGGAACACTGAAGCTTTCTTT. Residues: CASSLLGGRNTEAFF.

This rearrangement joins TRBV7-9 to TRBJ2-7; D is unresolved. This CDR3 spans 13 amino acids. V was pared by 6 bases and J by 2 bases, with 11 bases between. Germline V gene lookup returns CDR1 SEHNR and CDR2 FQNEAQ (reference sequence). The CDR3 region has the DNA TGTGCCAGCAGAGCCTATACCCCCTACGAGCAGTACTTC. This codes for CASRAYTPYEQYF.